This TCR beta chain was obtained from a study of cytomegalovirus exposure and HLA in healthy donors. Overall study context: Later analysis reported that the approximately 120 validation repertoires shared the platform of the roughly 700 first-cohort repertoires. Whole-study findings and limits: First-cohort TCR clusters tended to co-occur in the 120 or so validation repertoires, a later analysis found. In vitro testing confirmed a few CMV-associated chains as specific for CMV antigens.

The method was immunoSEQ multiplex PCR; TCRdb's version includes in-frame clones alone and lacks a portion of them. The table records 150,000 to 200,000 clones, less than 95% of them present only once. As concerns this clone: What it binds is unknown.

Germline CDR1 SGHNT, CDR2 YYREEE (reference sequence). This CDR3 region has 16 residues. The J segment lost 3 bases and the V segment lost 4 bases, leaving 8 bases of the junction unmatched. The donors were in the approximately 110-subject validation cohort; that cohort was separate from the roughly 700-subject first cohort. The V gene is TRBV5-4, the J gene TRBJ2-7; 12 bases map to TRBD2. The sample consisted of PBMCs. The receptor was isolated from a woman aged 18-29 years in good health and CMV-seropositive. CDR3 residues: CASSAGTSGLLYEQYF. The CDR3 DNA is TGTGCCAGCAGCGCGGGGACTAGCGGGTTACTCTACGAGCAGTACTTC. Filled out from reference TRBV5-4 and TRBJ2-7, the complete variable domain reads ETGVTQSPTHLIKTRGQQVTLRCSSQSGHNTVSWYQQALGQGPQFIFQYYREEENGRGNFPPRFSGLQFPNYSSELNVNALELDDSALYLCASSAGTSGLLYEQYFGPGTRLTVT.